The clone carrying this T cell receptor (beta chain) was detected ten times or more. The antigen is not known. This entry comes from a study of identical twins. Whole-study results and caveats: Modelling underestimated the level of out-of-frame TCR alpha sharing observed in monozygotic twins. A cross-sectional statistical analysis, not follow-up of the same donors, supported the conclusions.

No donor was unhealthy or non-Caucasian. It was template switching that added a universal primer site, and there were unique molecular identifiers on the cDNA. Each CDR3 protein gets one entry after TCRdb re-called the 5' RACE reads with MiXCR. This table has approximately 590,000 distinct CDR3 sequences, approximately 9.6% appearing once. V was shortened by 3 bases and J by 6 bases, with 5 bases between the two germline ends. CDR3 length: 11 residues. CDR1 and CDR2 (germline): ENHRY, SYGVKD. This same sample was also part of a study on yellow fever vaccine responses in identical twins.

This TCR was recovered from a woman aged 18 to 35 in good health. J is TRBJ2-5 and V is TRBV10-3; D unclear. Sequenced sample: PBMCs. The CDR3 protein is CAISESQTQYF. Written as DNA, the CDR3 is TGTGCCATCAGTGAATCCCAGACCCAGTACTTC.